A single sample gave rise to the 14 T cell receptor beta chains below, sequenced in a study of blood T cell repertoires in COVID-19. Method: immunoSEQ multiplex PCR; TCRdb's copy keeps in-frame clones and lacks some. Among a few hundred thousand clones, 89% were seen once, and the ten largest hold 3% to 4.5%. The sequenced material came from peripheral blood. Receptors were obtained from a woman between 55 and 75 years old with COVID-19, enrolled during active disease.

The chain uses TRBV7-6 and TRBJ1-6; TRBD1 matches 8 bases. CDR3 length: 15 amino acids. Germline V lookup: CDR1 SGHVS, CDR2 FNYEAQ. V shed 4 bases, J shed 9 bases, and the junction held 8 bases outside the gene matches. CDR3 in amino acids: CASSSNTGGSSPLHF. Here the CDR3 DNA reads TGTGCCAGCAGCTCAAATACAGGGGGAAGTTCACCCCTCCACTTT.

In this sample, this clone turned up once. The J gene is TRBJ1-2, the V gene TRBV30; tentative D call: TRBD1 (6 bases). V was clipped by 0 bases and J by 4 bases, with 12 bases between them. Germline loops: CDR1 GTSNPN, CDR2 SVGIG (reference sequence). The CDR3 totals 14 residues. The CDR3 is CAWSVMGAGYGYTF. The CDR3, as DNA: TGTGCCTGGAGTGTAATGGGGGCTGGCTATGGCTACACCTTC. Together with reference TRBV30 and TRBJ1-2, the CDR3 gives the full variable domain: SQTIHQWPATLVQPVGSPLSLECTVEGTSNPNLYWYRQAAGRGLQLLFYSVGIGQISSEVPQNLSASRPQDRQFILSSKKLLLSDSGFYLCAWSVMGAGYGYTFGSGTRLTVV.

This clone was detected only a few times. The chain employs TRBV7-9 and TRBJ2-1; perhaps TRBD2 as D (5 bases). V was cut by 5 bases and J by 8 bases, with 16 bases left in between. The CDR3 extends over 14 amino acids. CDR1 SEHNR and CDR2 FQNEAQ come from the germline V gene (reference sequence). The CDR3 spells CASSLGRGSDEQFF. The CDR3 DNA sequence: TGTGCCAGCAGCCTTGGTCGGGGTTCCGATGAGCAGTTCTTC.

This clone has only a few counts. The CDR3 region is CASSHSGLANTGELFF. CDR3 in DNA: TGTGCCAGTAGCCATTCGGGACTAGCGAACACCGGGGAGCTGTTTTTT. The chain uses TRBV19 and TRBJ2-2; TRBD2 agrees at 8 bases. The length of the CDR3 is 16 residues. Germline V gives CDR1 LNHDA, CDR2 SQIVND (reference sequence). J was trimmed by 0 bases and V by 6 bases; bases with no gene match: 6.

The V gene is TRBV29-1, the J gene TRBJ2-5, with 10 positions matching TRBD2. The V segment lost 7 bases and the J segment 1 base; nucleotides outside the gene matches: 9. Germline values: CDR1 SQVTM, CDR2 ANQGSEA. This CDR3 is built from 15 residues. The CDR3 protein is CSGRPTSGAQETQYF. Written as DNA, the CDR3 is TGCAGCGGGCGGCCCACTAGCGGGGCCCAAGAGACCCAGTACTTC.

CDR3: CATSSGYGYTF. The CDR3 region has the DNA TGTGCCACCAGTTCCGGGTATGGCTACACCTTC. The V call is TRBV15, the J call TRBJ1-2; D is unclear. Trimming cost V 6 bases and J 5 bases, with 7 bases left between them. This CDR3 contains 11 residues. Germline values: CDR1 LNHNV, CDR2 YYDKDF (reference sequence). Together with reference TRBV15 and TRBJ1-2, the CDR3 gives the full variable domain: DAMVIQNPRYQVTQFGKPVTLSCSQTLNHNVMYWYQQKSSQAPKLLFHYYDKDFNNEADTPDNFQSRRPNTSFCFLDIRSPGLGDTAMYLCATSSGYGYTFGSGTRLTVV.

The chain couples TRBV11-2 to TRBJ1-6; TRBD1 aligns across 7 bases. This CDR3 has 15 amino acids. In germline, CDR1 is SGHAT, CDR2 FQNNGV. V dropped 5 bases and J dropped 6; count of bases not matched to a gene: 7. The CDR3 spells CASSARGTANSPLHF. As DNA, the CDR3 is TGTGCCAGCAGCGCCAGAGGGACAGCTAATTCACCCCTCCACTTT.

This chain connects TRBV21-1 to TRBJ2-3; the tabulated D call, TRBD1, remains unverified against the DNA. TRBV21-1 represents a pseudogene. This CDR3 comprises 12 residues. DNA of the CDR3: TGTGCCAGGGACAGCCGCACAGATACGCAGTATTTT. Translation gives CARDSRTDTQYF.

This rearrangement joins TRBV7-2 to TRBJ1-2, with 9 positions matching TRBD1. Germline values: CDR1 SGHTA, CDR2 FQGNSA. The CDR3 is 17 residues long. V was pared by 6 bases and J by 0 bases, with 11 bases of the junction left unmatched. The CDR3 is CASRLLPGTGPNYGYTF. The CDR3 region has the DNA TGTGCCAGCAGACTACTCCCCGGGACAGGGCCTAACTATGGCTACACCTTC.

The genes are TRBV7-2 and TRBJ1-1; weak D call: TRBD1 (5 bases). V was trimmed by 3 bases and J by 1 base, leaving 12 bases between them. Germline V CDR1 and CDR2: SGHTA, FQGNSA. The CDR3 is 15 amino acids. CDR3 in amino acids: CASSFLGAGNTEAFF. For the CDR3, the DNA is TGTGCCAGCAGCTTCCTAGGGGCCGGGAACACTGAAGCTTTCTTT. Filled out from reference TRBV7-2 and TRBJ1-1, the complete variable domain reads GAGVSQSPSNKVTEKGKDVELRCDPISGHTALYWYRQSLGQGLEFLIYFQGNSAPDKSGLPSDRFSAERTGGSVSTLTIQRTQQEDSAVYLCASSFLGAGNTEAFFGQGTRLTVV.

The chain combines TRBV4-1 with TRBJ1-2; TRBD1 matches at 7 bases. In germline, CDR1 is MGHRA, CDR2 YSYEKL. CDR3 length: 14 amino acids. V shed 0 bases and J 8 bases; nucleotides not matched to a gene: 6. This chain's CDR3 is CASSQEGTGEGYTF. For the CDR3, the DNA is TGCGCCAGCAGCCAAGAAGGAACAGGGGAAGGCTACACCTTC.

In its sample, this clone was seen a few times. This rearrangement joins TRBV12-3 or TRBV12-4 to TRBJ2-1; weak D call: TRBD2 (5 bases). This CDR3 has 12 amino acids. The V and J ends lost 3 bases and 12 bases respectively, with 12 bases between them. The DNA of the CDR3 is TGTGCCAGCAGTTTTGTCCGGGAAGCGCAGTTCTTC. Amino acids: CASSFVREAQFF.

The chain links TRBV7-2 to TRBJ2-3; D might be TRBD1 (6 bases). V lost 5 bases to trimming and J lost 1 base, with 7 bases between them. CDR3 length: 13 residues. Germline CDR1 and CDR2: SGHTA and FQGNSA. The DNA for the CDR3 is TGTGCCAGCAGCCGACAGGGCACAGATACGCAGTATTTT. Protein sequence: CASSRQGTDTQYF.

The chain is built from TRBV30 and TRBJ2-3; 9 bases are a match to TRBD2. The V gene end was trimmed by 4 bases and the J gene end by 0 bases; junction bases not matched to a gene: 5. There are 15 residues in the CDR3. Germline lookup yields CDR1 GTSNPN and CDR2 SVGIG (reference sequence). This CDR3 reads CAWTPSGASTDTQYF. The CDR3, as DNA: TGTGCCTGGACCCCTAGCGGGGCTAGCACAGATACGCAGTATTTT.